This T cell receptor (beta chain) stems from a study of CD8 T cells in ankylosing spondylitis. Overall study findings and caveats: A motif of 7 to 9 highly homologous TCR beta variants was seen as apparently characteristic of ankylosing spondylitis blood. Existing reports had already noted some motif variants in reactive arthritis synovial fluid and blood. Significant enrichment of disease-linked clones was reportedly seen in matched ankylosing spondylitis synovial fluid.

This clonotype was observed a few times. The antigen is undetermined. Each CDR3 protein is one row after TCRdb ran MiXCR on the 5' RACE reads. This table has roughly 200,000 distinct CDR3 sequences, more than 10% appearing once. This receptor was identified in a male donor with ankylosing spondylitis or in good health (not recorded which). The sample comprised blood, either unsorted or a sorted T cell fraction (not recorded which).

CDR3: CASSGTSGGATNIQYF. The CDR3 DNA sequence: TGTGCCAGCAGCGGAACTAGCGGGGGGGCCACGAACATTCAGTACTTC. The chain has TRBV9 and TRBJ2-4; 13 bases are a match to TRBD2. The V gene's germline CDR1 is SGDLS and CDR2 YYNGEE. With V trimmed by 3 bases and J by 7 bases, 7 bases remained unmatched. The CDR3 totals 16 residues.